Included here is one T cell receptor (beta chain) sequence, with context. This receptor's antigen is unknown. Per-base qualities were not stored, and no clone one base away is much larger. This entry comes from a study of cytomegalovirus exposure and HLA in healthy donors (dated by TCRdb to 2015 to 2018). Background for the entire study: According to an earlier analysis of several hundred of the donors, roughly 180 million T cells yielded 117 million unique TCR beta sequences and around 280 Gb of sequence data. In an earlier analysis of about 590 of the donors, high-throughput TCR beta sequencing was used to judge whether each TCR beta V gene segment behaved as functional or pseudogenic. Five DR-DQ haplotypes were treated as single units for association and clustering because of strong linkage in the cohort. Every discovery cohort repertoire had been produced on one sequencing platform. Across 398 genotyped donors of the cohort, an average of about 200,000 unique TCR beta nucleotide sequences per donor were sequenced, and roughly a sixth of those sequences were non-productive. Using immunosequencing, the study profiled T cell repertoires from about 650 subjects and related those repertoires to cytomegalovirus serostatus. To predict cytomegalovirus infection status, the study combined high-throughput TCR immunosequencing, statistical association of individual TCRs with disease status, and machine learning. Rather than using new phenotypic data, the later analysis identified candidate immune exposures from TCR beta sequences and from how often those sequences occurred across donors. Typing coverage differed by locus: A, B, C, DRB1 and DQB1 were typed in roughly 620-630 donors, DQA1 in approximately 520, DPA1 in 600 to 610, and DPB1 in 450 to 490. An early release that covered approximately 600 HLA-typed donors contained about 300 gigabases of sequencing data and some 87 million unique TCR sequences. Of the 300 to 500 genotyped donors, more than 75% were placed in the genetic ancestry cluster associated with self-reported Caucasian donors. Besides the first cohort of about 730 subjects, a separate validation cohort made up of over 100 different subjects was used. HLA typing included class I and class II loci at four-digit resolution. Genome-wide SNP genotypes for about 65% of the roughly 670 donors were used in a later genetic analysis, which treated that subset as a discovery cohort. The study was designed to test whether signatures of past pathogen exposure could be identified by cataloging public T cell receptors. In a later analysis, previously published TCR beta repertoires from 666 donors were re-analyzed and high-resolution HLA genotyping was added so that TCR occurrence patterns could be studied. Donor age, sex, ethnicity and CMV serostatus were compiled alongside the repertoire data. What the study reported, not specific to this receptor: The earlier analysis of about 600 of the donors excluded 15 to 20 rarely observed V segments, including chromosome 9 orphons, because counts were too low. A further reported finding was that TCR beta sequences accurately predicted the HLA-A and HLA-B alleles for most subjects in the first cohort. Because HLA typing was missing for some donors at each locus, association tests included only the typed subset. Correlated functional status among segregating V segments might reflect linkage disequilibrium, but an unknown experimental factor could not be ruled out. In a later genetic analysis, fewer N-insertions in productive TCRs were reported among donors in an Asian-associated ancestry cluster than the roughly 640-donor mean. Most TCR sequences were observed very rarely across donors, whereas some public TCRs were present in many individuals. For the cohort, immune exposure information was limited to CMV serostatus. Strong co-occurrence of HLA alleles, especially DR and DQ, made assigning TCR associations to individual alleles difficult. In an earlier analysis of around 600 of the donors, most TCR beta V segments appeared in productive rearrangements about 87% or about 30% of the time, broadly matching IMGT annotations. The 87-base-pair reads could not distinguish some IMGT-functional V segments, including TRBV6-2 and TRBV6-3, so those segments were excluded. In a later analysis, TCR association rates were found to vary across HLA loci, with the most associated TCRs seen for DRB1 alleles and the fewest for HLA-C alleles. A cluster of highly shared sequence variants was judged likely to represent a technical artifact of the sequencing pipeline. Several of the top co-occurrence clusters appeared to be linked to parvovirus B19, influenza, CMV and Epstein-Barr virus, according to a later analysis. In vitro tests confirmed that a few of the cytomegalovirus-associated TCR beta chains recognize cytomegalovirus antigens. In a later genetic analysis, a missense DCLRE1C variant was associated with V-gene and J-gene trimming of TCR beta chains, and the association was replicated in an independent cohort. A total of roughly 160 TCR beta chains were listed by the study as associated with cytomegalovirus. The authors suggested that the approach could potentially be extended to other disease states and immunological phenotypes. At a false discovery rate of 0.05, a later analysis linked around 15,000 TCR beta sequences to specific HLA alleles. In both the original and validation cohorts, the classifier was reported to diagnose cytomegalovirus status with high specificity and sensitivity. In this cohort, only TCR beta chains were sequenced, and detectable features were limited by the absence of alpha or paired-chain data. Most CMV-associated TCR beta chains appeared to be HLA-restricted in a later analysis, and the HLA associations seemed to be driven largely by CMV exposure. In a later analysis, HLA-associated TCR beta chains were found to be more clonally expanded and to have lower generation probabilities than equally common non-associated chains. Roughly uniform sequencing depth across donors was assumed in presence/absence analyses, although this assumption may not hold.

Between the V and J ends, shortened by 3 bases and 3 bases respectively, the junction contains 13 bases. Reading the germline V gene gives CDR1 SGHRS and CDR2 YFSETQ. From cysteine to phenylalanine, the CDR3 is 15 amino acids long. Only the CDR3 part of the read is kept: 45 bases, read in frame from the first base. The cohort was made up of 500 to 850 healthy bone marrow donors. At the time of sampling, all cohort members were nominally healthy, though unrecorded immune exposures were likely present. The donor was CMV seronegative and was included in the group of 352 seronegative cohort members. Every donor gave a peripheral blood sample, and the peripheral blood mononuclear cells from that sample were used for TCR beta sequencing. Genomic DNA was extracted from the blood cell samples with the Qiagen DNeasy Blood Extraction Kit. The library was generated by the immunoSEQ multiplex PCR assay. The multiplex PCR relied on a mix of 60 forward primers for TCR Vbeta segments and 13 reverse primers for TCR Jbeta segments. The CDR3 region of rearranged TCR beta genes was amplified from genomic DNA by a multiplex PCR assay. The Illumina HiSeq System was used to sequence the amplified TCR beta libraries as 87-base-pair reads. Under the source paper's analysis protocol: A later analysis tallied around 87 million unique TCR beta chains across the 666 repertoires, and around 12 million of those chains were shared by two or more donors. Raw reads were error-corrected and collapsed into unique sequences by a nearest-neighbor algorithm in which closely related sequences were merged to remove PCR and sequencing errors. To assign V, D and J gene segments, CDR3 sequences were aligned to IMGT reference sequences. Each retained sequence needed at least a six-nucleotide match to both a V gene segment and a J gene segment. Rearrangements were classified as productive when the CDR3 lacked stop codons and remained in frame with V and J, and all other rearrangements were classified as non-productive. CDR3 was defined by IMGT convention, running from the second conserved V-encoded cysteine to the conserved J-encoded phenylalanine. The earlier analysis of 500 to 600 of the donors excluded sequences that lacked an unambiguous match to a single V gene segment. An earlier analysis of over 450 of the donors classified V segments as functional when productive rearrangements were above 56.7% and as segregating when the standard deviation between donors was above 5%. To diagnose cytomegalovirus status from the catalog of TCR beta chain sequences, a statistical classification framework was built. A later analysis assigned V and J genes by comparing TCR nucleotide sequences with IMGT/GENE-DB human TR gene sequences. The TCRdist pipeline was used in a later analysis to assign CDR3 sequences and most-parsimonious VDJ recombination scenarios. In a later analysis, each TCR beta chain was defined by its CDR3 amino acid sequence together with its V-gene family, and reads lacking a unique V-gene family were excluded. To address suspected cross-contamination and a sequencing artifact, a later analysis removed a few hundred highly shared, low-generation-probability nucleotide sequences. A later analysis calculated a clonal expansion index for each public chain from normalized within-repertoire ranks of inferred template counts. A later analysis computed generation probabilities with a VDJ recombination model fitted to out-of-frame rearrangements, and checked the results against IGoR. A later analysis scored TCR-TCR, TCR-HLA and TCR-CMV co-occurrence with hypergeometric tests, applying a repertoire-size bias correction to TCR pairs. A later analysis estimated false discovery rates by permuting HLA or CMV assignments 20 times. In a later analysis, co-occurring TCRs were grouped using DBSCAN, and TCRdist sequence similarity was added for clustering within HLA-allele-positive subsets. For co-occurrence clustering, repertoires with fewer than 30,000 or more than 120,000 public chains were excluded, along with five repertoires with anomalous nucleotide sharing. The clones in this table, taken by TCRdb from immuneACCESS, are in-frame only. Not every clone is retained; where verified, under half of the shortfall comes from an unresolved V gene, and the cause of the rest is unknown. From that table come the V and J calls and clone size; the DNA was used to work out D and trimming. The sample records about 150,000 clones, 9.4% of which are singletons. In total, the top ten clones hold 1.5% to 2% of the sample.

The receptor comes from a male donor in good health and CMV-seronegative. The chain is assembled from TRBV5-1 and TRBJ1-3; a weak D assignment points to TRBD1 (5 bases agree). The sequenced sample was PBMCs. The CDR3 amino acid sequence is: CASSSGTGLGNTIYF. The nucleotide sequence is TGCGCCAGCAGCTCCGGGACTGGACTTGGAAACACCATATATTTT.